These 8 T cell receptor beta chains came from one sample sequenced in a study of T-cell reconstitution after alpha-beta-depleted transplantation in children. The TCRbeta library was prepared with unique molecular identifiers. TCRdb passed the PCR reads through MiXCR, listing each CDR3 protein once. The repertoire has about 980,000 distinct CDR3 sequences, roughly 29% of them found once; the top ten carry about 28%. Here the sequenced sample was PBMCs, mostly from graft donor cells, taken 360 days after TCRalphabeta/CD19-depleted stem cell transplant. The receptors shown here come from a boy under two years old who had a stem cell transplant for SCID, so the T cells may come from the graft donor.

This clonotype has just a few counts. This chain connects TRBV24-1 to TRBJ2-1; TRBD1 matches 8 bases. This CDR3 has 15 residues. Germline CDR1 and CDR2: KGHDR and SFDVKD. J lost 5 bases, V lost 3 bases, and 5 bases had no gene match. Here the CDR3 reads CATSDTGGPHNEQFF. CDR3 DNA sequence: TGTGCCACCAGTGATACAGGGGGGCCTCACAATGAGCAGTTCTTC.

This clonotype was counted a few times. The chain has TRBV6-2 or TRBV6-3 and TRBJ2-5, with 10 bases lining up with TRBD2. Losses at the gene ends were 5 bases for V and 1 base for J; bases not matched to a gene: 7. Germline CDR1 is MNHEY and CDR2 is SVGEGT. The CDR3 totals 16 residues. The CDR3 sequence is CASSKGSGGLQETQYF. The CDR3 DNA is TGTGCCAGCAGTAAGGGTAGCGGGGGGCTCCAAGAGACCCAGTACTTC.

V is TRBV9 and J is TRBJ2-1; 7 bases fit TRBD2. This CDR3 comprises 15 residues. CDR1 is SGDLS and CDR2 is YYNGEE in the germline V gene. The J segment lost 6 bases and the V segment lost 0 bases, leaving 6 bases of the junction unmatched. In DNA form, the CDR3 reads TGTGCCAGCAGCGTAGGGGGGGGGAGTCGCAATGAGCAGTTCTTC. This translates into CASSVGGGSRNEQFF.

CDR3 sequence: CATRDRDDTEAFF. CDR3 in DNA: TGTGCCACCAGGGACAGGGATGACACTGAAGCTTTCTTT. The chain recombines TRBV24-1 with TRBJ1-1, with 8 bases lining up with TRBD1. Germline V lookup: CDR1 KGHDR, CDR2 SFDVKD. Losses at the gene ends were 7 bases for V and 3 bases for J; bases not matched to a gene: 3. The CDR3 sequence is 13 residues long.

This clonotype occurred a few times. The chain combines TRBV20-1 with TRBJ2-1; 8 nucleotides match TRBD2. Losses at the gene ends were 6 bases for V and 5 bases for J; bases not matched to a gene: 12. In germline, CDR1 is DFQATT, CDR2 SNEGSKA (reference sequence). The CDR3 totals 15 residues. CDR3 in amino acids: CSAGLGGALNNEQFF. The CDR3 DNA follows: TGCAGTGCGGGGCTCGGGGGGGCCCTCAACAATGAGCAGTTCTTC.

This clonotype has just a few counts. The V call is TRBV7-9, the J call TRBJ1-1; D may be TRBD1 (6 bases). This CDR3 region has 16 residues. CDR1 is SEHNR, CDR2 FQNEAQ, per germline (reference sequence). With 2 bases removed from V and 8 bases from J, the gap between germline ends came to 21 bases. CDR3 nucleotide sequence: TGTGCCAGCAGCTTACCCCTCGGGTTGGGGGGGGCCGAAGCTTTCTTT. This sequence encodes CASSLPLGLGGAEAFF.

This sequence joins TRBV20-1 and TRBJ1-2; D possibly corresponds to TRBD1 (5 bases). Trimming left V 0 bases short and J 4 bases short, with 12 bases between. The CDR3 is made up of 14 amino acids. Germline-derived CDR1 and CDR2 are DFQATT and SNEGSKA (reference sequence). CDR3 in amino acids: CSAREGGRVYGYTF. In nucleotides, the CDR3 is TGCAGTGCTAGAGAGGGGGGACGGGTCTATGGCTACACCTTC.

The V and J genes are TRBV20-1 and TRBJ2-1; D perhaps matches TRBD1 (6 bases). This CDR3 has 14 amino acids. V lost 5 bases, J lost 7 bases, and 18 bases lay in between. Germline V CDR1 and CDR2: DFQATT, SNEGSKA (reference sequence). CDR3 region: CSAGSPDRRNEQFF. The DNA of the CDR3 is TGCAGTGCTGGATCCCCCGACAGGAGGAATGAGCAGTTCTTC.